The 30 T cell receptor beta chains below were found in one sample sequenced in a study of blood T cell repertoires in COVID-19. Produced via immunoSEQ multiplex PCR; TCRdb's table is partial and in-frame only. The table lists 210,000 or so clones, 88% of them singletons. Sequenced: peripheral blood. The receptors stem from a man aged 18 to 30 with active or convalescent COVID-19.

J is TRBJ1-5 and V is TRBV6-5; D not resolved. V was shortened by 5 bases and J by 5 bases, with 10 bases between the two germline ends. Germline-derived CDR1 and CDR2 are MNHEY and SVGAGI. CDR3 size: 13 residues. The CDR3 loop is CASSPREHQPQHF. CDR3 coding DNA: TGTGCCAGCAGTCCCCGGGAACATCAGCCCCAGCATTTT.

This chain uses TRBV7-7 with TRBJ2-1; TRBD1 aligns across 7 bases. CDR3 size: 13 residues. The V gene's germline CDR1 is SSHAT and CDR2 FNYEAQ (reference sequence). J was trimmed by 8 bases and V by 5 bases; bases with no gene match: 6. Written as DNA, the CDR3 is TGTGCCAGCAGCCAAGACAGGGACCATGAGCAGTTCTTC. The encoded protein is CASSQDRDHEQFF.

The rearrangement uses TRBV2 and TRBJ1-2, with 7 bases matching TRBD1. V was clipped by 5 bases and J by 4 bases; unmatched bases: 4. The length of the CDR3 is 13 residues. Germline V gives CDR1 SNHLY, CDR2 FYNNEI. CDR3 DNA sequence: TGTGCCAGCAGTAGGGACAGCCTCTATGGCTACACCTTC. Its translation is CASSRDSLYGYTF.

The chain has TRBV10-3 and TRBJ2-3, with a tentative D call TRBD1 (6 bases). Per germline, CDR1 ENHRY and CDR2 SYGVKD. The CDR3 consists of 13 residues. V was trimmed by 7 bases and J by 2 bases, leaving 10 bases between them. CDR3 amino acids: CAIKDSTTDTQYF. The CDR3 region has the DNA TGTGCCATCAAGGACAGTACCACAGATACGCAGTATTTT.

CDR3 loop: CASSPGQGDYSNQPQHF. The CDR3 DNA follows: TGTGCCAGCAGTCCGGGACAGGGTGATTATAGCAATCAGCCCCAGCATTTT. V is TRBV28 and J is TRBJ1-5, with 9 bases matching TRBD1. The junction had 8 bases not matched to a gene; V was cut back by 5 bases and J by 0 bases. The CDR3 runs 17 residues. Germline lookup yields CDR1 MDHEN and CDR2 SYDVKM.

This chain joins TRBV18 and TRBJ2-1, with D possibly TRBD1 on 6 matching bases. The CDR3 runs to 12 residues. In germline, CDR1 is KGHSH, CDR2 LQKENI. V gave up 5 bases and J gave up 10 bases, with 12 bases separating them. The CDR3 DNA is TGTGCCAGCTCATCACAAGGACAGGAGCAGTTCTTC. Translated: CASSSQGQEQFF.

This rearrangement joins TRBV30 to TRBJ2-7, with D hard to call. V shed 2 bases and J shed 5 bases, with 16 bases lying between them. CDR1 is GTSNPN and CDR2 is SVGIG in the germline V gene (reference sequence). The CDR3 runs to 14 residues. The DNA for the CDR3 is TGTGCCTGGAGTTCCTCTCTCGGCGGTGACGAGCAGTACTTC. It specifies CAWSSSLGGDEQYF.

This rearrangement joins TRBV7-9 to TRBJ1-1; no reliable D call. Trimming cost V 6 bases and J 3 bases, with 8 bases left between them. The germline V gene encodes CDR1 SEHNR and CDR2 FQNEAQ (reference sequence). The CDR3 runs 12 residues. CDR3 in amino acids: CASSNADTEAFF. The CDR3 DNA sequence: TGTGCCAGCAGTAACGCAGACACTGAAGCTTTCTTT.

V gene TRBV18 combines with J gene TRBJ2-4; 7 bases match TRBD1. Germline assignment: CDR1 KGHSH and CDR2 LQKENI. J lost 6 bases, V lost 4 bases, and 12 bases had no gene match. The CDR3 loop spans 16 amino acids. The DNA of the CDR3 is TGTGCCAGCTCACTTAAGACAGGGACCATCCCAAACATTCAGTACTTC. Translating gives CASSLKTGTIPNIQYF.

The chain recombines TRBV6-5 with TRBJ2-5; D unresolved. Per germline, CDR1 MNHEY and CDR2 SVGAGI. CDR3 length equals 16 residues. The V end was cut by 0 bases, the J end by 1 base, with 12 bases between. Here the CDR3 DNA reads TGTGCCAGCAGTTACTCGCCGGCCGCGGTCCAAGAGACCCAGTACTTC. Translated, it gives CASSYSPAAVQETQYF.

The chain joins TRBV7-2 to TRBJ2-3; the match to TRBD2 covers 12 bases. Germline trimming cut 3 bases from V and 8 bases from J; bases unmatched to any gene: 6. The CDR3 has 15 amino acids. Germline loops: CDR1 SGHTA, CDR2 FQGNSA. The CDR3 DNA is TGTGCCAGCAGCTTTTTCGTACTAGCGGGAGGTACGCAGTATTTT. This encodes CASSFFVLAGGTQYF.

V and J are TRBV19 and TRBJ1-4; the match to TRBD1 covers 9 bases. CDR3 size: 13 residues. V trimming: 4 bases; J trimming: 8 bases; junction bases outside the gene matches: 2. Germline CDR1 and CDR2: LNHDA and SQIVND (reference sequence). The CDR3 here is CASSTGTGEKLFF. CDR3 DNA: TGTGCCAGTAGTACCGGGACAGGGGAAAAACTGTTTTTT.

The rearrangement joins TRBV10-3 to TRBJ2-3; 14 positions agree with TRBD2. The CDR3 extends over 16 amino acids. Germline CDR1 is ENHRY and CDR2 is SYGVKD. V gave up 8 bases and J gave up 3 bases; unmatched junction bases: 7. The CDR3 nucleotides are TGTGCCATCCGACTAGCGGGAGGGCCCGGTACAGATACGCAGTATTTT. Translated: CAIRLAGGPGTDTQYF.

The CDR3 nucleotides read TGTGCCAGCAGCTTGTCCGAGAATGAGCAGTTCTTC. Its translation is CASSLSENEQFF. This chain connects TRBV7-2 to TRBJ2-1; D gene unclear. The CDR3 runs 12 residues. Germline CDR1 SGHTA, CDR2 FQGNSA. Trimming removed 3 bases at V and 7 bases at J, with 7 bases between. The variable domain in full, completed from reference TRBV7-2 and TRBJ2-1, reads GAGVSQSPSNKVTEKGKDVELRCDPISGHTALYWYRQSLGQGLEFLIYFQGNSAPDKSGLPSDRFSAERTGGSVSTLTIQRTQQEDSAVYLCASSLSENEQFFGPGTRLTVL.

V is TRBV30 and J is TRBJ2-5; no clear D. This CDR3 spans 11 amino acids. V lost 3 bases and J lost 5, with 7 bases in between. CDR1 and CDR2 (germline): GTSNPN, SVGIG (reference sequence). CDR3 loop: CAWRTRETQYF. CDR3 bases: TGTGCCTGGAGAACTCGGGAGACCCAGTACTTC.

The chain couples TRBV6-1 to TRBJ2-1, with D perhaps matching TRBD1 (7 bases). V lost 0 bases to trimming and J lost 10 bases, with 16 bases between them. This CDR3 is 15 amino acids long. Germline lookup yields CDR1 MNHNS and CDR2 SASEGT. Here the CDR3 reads CASSEAGAAGGEQFF. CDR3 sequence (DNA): TGTGCCAGCAGTGAAGCCGGGGCGGCAGGGGGGGAGCAGTTCTTC.

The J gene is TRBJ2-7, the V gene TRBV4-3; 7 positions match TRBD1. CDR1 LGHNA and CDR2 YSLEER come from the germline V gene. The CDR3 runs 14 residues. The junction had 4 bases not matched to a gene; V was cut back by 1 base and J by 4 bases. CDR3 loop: CASSQGRGIYEQYF. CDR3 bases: TGCGCCAGCAGCCAAGGCAGGGGGATATACGAGCAGTACTTC.

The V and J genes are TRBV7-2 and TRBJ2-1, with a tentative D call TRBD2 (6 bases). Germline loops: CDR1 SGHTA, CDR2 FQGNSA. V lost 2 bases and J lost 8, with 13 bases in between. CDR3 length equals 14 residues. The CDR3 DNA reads TGTGCCAGCAGCTTAACGGGAGCCTCGCATGAGCAGTTCTTC. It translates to CASSLTGASHEQFF.

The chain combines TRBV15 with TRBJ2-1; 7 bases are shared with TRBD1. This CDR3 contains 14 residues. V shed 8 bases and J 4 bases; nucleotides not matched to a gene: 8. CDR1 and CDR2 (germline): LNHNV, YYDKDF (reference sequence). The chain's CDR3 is CATGLGTDYNEQFF. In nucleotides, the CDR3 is TGTGCCACCGGGTTAGGGACAGATTACAATGAGCAGTTCTTC.

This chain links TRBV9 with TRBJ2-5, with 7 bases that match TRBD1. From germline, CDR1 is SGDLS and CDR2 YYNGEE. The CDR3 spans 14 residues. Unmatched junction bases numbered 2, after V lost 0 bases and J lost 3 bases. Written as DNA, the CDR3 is TGTGCCAGCAGCGTAGGGGGGACAGAAGAGACCCAGTACTTC. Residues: CASSVGGTEETQYF.

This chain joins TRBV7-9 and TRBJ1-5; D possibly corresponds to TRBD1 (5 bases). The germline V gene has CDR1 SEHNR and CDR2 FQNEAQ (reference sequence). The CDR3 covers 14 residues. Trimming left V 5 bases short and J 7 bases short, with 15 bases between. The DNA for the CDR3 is TGTGCCAGCAGCCGGGGAGGGGCTCGGCAGCCCCAGCATTTT. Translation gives CASSRGGARQPQHF.

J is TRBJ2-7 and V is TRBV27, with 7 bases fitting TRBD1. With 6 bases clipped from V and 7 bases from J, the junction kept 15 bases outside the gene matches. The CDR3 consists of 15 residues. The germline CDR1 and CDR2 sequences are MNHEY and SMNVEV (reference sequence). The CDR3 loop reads CASRKQGSGMGEQYF. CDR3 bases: TGTGCCAGCAGAAAACAGGGGTCCGGGATGGGGGAGCAGTACTTC.

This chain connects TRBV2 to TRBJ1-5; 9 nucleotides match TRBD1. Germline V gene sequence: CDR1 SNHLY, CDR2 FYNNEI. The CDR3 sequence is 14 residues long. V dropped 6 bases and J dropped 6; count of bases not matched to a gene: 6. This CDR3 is CASSRTGVSQPQHF. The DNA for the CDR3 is TGTGCCAGCAGCCGGACAGGGGTTTCTCAGCCCCAGCATTTT. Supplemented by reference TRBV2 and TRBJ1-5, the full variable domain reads EPEVTQTPSHQVTQMGQEVILRCVPISNHLYFYWYRQILGQKVEFLVSFYNNEISEKSEIFDDQFSVERPDGSNFTLKIRSTKLEDSAMYFCASSRTGVSQPQHFGDGTRLSIL.

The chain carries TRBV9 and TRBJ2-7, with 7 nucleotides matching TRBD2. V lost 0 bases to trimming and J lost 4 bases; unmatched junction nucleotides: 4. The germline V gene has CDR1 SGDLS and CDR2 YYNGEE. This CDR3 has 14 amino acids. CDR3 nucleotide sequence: TGTGCCAGCAGCGTAGGCATTAGCGGGTACGAGCAGTACTTC. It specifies CASSVGISGYEQYF. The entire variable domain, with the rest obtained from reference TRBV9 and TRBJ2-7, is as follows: DSGVTQTPKHLITATGQRVTLRCSPRSGDLSVYWYQQSLDQGLQFLIQYYNGEERAKGNILERFSAQQFPDLHSELNLSSLELGDSALYFCASSVGISGYEQYFGPGTRLTVT.

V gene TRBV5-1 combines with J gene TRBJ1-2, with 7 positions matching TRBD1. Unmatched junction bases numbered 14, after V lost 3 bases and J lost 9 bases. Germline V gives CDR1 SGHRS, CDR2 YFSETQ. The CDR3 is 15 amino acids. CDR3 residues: CASSSIPDRFGSYTF. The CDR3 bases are TGCGCCAGCAGCTCCATACCGGACAGGTTTGGAAGCTACACCTTC.

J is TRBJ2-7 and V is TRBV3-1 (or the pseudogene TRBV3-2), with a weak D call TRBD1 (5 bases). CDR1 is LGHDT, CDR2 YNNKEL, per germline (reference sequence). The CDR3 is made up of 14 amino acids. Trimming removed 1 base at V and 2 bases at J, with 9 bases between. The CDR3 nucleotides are TGTGCCAGCAGCCAAGTGGGCAGGGCCTACGAGCAGTACTTC. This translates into CASSQVGRAYEQYF.

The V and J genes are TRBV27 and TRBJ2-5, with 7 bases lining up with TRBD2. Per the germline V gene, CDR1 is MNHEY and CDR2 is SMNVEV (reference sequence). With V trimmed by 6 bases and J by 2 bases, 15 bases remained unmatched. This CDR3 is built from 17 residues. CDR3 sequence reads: CASSLTGRLVVQETQYF. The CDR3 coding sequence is TGTGCCAGCAGCTTAACCGGGAGGTTGGTGGTACAAGAGACCCAGTACTTC.

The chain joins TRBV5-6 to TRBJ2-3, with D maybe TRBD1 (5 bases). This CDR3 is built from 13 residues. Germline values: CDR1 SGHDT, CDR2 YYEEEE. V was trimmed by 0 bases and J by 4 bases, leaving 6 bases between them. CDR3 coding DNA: TGTGCCAGCAGCTTGGGGGGCGCAGATACGCAGTATTTT. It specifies CASSLGGADTQYF.

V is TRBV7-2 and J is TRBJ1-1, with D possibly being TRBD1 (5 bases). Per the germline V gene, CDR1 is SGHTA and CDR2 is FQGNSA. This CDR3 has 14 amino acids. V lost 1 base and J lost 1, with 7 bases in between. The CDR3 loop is CASSLGGPNTEAFF. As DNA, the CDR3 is TGTGCCAGCAGCTTAGGGGGCCCGAACACTGAAGCTTTCTTT. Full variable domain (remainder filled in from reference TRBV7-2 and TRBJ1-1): GAGVSQSPSNKVTEKGKDVELRCDPISGHTALYWYRQSLGQGLEFLIYFQGNSAPDKSGLPSDRFSAERTGGSVSTLTIQRTQQEDSAVYLCASSLGGPNTEAFFGQGTRLTVV.

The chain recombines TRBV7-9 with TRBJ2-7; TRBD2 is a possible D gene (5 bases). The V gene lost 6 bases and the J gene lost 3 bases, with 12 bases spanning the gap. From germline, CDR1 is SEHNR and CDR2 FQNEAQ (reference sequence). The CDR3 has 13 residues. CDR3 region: CASRDSPYYEQYF. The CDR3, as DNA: TGTGCCAGCAGGGACTCACCGTACTACGAGCAGTACTTC. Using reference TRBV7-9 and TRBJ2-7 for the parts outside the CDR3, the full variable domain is DTGVSQNPRHKITKRGQNVTFRCDPISEHNRLYWYRQTLGQGPEFLTYFQNEAQLEKSRLLSDRFSAERPKGSFSTLEIQRTEQGDSAMYLCASRDSPYYEQYFGPGTRLTVT.